One sample yielded the 9 T cell receptor beta chains listed below, sequenced in a study of beta chain features in type 1 diabetes. The entirety of the isolated RNA underwent reverse transcription, so expressed TCRB transcripts were sequenced. Only in-frame clones appear in the TCRdb table, and some are missing; sequencing was by immunoSEQ multiplex PCR. The sample shows under 450,000 clones, roughly 13% of them seen only once. Sequenced material: naive CD4+ T cells from blood. Receptor source: a man between 25 and 39 years old in good health.

The rearrangement links TRBV25-1 to TRBJ1-2; D is uncertain. The germline CDR1 and CDR2 sequences are MGHDK and SYGVNS. CDR3 length equals 12 residues. Trimming shortened V by 5 bases and J by 2 bases, and 6 bases separated the two germline ends. In nucleotides, the CDR3 is TGTGCCAGCAGTACTTTGAACTATGGCTACACCTTC. Encoded protein: CASSTLNYGYTF.

This clone has a single count. The CDR3 DNA follows: TGCGCCAGCAGCTTGGAGGCGGCAGCCGAGGATCAGCCCCAGCATTTT. This gives the protein CASSLEAAAEDQPQHF. This chain joins TRBV5-1 and TRBJ1-5, with no clear D. This CDR3 spans 16 amino acids. Germline CDR1 reads SGHRS; CDR2 reads YFSETQ. The ends were cut back, 0 bases at V and 5 bases at J, with 15 bases in the middle.

The gene calls are TRBV7-9 and TRBJ2-1, with D perhaps given as TRBD1 or TRBD2 (6 bases each). The V gene's germline CDR1 is SEHNR and CDR2 FQNEAQ (reference sequence). The CDR3 totals 13 residues. V gave up 3 bases and J gave up 7 bases, with 10 bases separating them. CDR3 in DNA: TGTGCCAGCAGCTTCCGAGGGGGGAATGAGCAGTTCTTC. Encoded protein: CASSFRGGNEQFF.

There are a few counts of this clone. V gene TRBV4-2 combines with J gene TRBJ2-4; TRBD2 might be the D (6 bases). The CDR3 runs 15 residues. In germline, CDR1 is LGHNA, CDR2 YNFKEQ. Trimming took 7 bases from V and 7 from J, leaving 20 bases between them. CDR3 coding DNA: TGTGCCAGCACCACAACCGGAGGACTATTGAACATTCAGTACTTC. As protein: CASTTTGGLLNIQYF.

This clone was seen a few times. CDR3 protein: CASSQDQAIPAAFF. The DNA of the CDR3 is TGTGCCAGCAGCCAAGATCAGGCAATCCCGGCGGCTTTCTTT. The chain links TRBV4-2 to TRBJ1-1; no definite D call. Trimming took 0 bases from V and 11 from J, leaving 16 bases between them. CDR3 length: 14 residues. Germline loops: CDR1 LGHNA, CDR2 YNFKEQ.

The chain links TRBV5-4 to TRBJ1-1; D gene unclear. Trimming left V 0 bases short and J 1 base short, with 7 bases between. The V gene's germline CDR1 is SGHNT and CDR2 YYREEE (reference sequence). The CDR3 has 14 residues. The CDR3 coding sequence is TGTGCCAGCAGCTTGGGTCAGACGAACACTGAAGCTTTCTTT. Its translation: CASSLGQTNTEAFF.

Only a few counts were recorded for this clone. This rearrangement joins TRBV9 to TRBJ2-5; D is uncertain. Germline CDR1 SGDLS, CDR2 YYNGEE. The CDR3 is made up of 14 amino acids. V lost 3 bases and J lost 2, with 11 bases in between. The CDR3 reads CASSDPRIQETQYF. In DNA form, the CDR3 reads TGTGCCAGCAGCGACCCCAGGATACAAGAGACCCAGTACTTC. Full variable domain (rest looked up from reference TRBV9 and TRBJ2-5): DSGVTQTPKHLITATGQRVTLRCSPRSGDLSVYWYQQSLDQGLQFLIQYYNGEERAKGNILERFSAQQFPDLHSELNLSSLELGDSALYFCASSDPRIQETQYFGPGTRLLVL.

This clone was observed a few times. The chain links TRBV18 to TRBJ2-1; maybe TRBD2 (6 bases). Germline values: CDR1 KGHSH, CDR2 LQKENI. The V gene lost 6 bases and the J gene lost 0 bases, with 18 bases spanning the gap. The CDR3 contains 17 residues. In nucleotides, the CDR3 is TGTGCCAGCTCCCTGGAGGGACGGGCAAGCTCCTACAATGAGCAGTTCTTC. It encodes CASSLEGRASSYNEQFF.

In its sample, this clone was seen a few times. CDR3 bases: TGTGCCAGCAGCCCCCGACCGGGACTAAGCACAGATACGCAGTATTTT. It codes for CASSPRPGLSTDTQYF. This rearrangement joins TRBV9 to TRBJ2-3; 7 bases line up with TRBD2. V lost 4 bases and J lost 0; bases outside the gene matches: 8. The length of the CDR3 is 16 residues. Germline V gene lookup returns CDR1 SGDLS and CDR2 YYNGEE.